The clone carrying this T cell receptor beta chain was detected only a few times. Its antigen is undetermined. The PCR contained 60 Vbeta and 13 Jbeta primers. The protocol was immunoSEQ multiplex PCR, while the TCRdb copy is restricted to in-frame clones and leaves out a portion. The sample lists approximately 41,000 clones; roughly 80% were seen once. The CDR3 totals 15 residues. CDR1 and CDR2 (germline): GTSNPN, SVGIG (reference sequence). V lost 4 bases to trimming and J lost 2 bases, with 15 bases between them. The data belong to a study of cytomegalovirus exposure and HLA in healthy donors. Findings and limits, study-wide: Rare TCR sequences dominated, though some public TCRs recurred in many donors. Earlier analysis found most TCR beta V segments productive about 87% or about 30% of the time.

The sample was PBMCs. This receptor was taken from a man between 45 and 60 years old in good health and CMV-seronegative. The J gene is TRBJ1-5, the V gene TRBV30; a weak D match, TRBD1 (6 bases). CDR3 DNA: TGTGCCTGGACCGGGGGGGCTTTTGGCAATCAGCCCCAGCATTTT. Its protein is CAWTGGAFGNQPQHF. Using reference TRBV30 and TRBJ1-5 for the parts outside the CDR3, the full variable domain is SQTIHQWPATLVQPVGSPLSLECTVEGTSNPNLYWYRQAAGRGLQLLFYSVGIGQISSEVPQNLSASRPQDRQFILSSKKLLLSDSGFYLCAWTGGAFGNQPQHFGDGTRLSIL.